The 14 T cell receptor beta chains given below trace back to one sample, sequenced in a study of blood T cell repertoires in COVID-19. TCRdb's table, derived via immunoSEQ multiplex PCR, lists solely in-frame clones and lacks some. Of roughly 250,000 clones in the sample, 85% to 90% were seen once. Sequenced: peripheral blood. Source of these receptors: a middle-aged woman with acute or convalescent COVID-19.

The chain employs TRBV18 and TRBJ1-3; 9 bases are a match to TRBD1. The CDR3 is made up of 17 amino acids. CDR1 and CDR2 (germline): KGHSH, LQKENI. The V segment lost 6 bases and the J segment 0 bases; nucleotides outside the gene matches: 9. The DNA for the CDR3 is TGTGCCAGCTCTCTGACACAGGGGGCGAGCTCTGGAAACACCATATATTTT. Translated: CASSLTQGASSGNTIYF.

The rearrangement uses TRBV7-9 and TRBJ2-2, with 8 nucleotides matching TRBD1. V was clipped by 1 base and J by 3 bases; unmatched bases: 13. This CDR3 region has 19 residues. Per germline, CDR1 SEHNR and CDR2 FQNEAQ (reference sequence). The CDR3 loop is CASSLGPPTTGDHTGELFF. CDR3 bases: TGTGCCAGCAGCTTAGGCCCACCTACGACAGGGGATCACACCGGGGAGCTGTTTTTT.

The chain is built from TRBV2 and TRBJ1-1; D is possibly TRBD1 (5 bases). The CDR3 loop spans 13 amino acids. Per germline, CDR1 SNHLY and CDR2 FYNNEI. In nucleotides, the CDR3 is TGTGCGGACGCGACAGAGATGAACACTGAAGCTTTCTTT. This translates into CADATEMNTEAFF.

This clone came up once. The V call is TRBV5-1, the J call TRBJ1-6; D is ambiguous. This CDR3 region has 14 residues. The germline V and J ends were trimmed by 0 bases and 5 bases, with 6 bases remaining between them. Germline V gene sequence: CDR1 SGHRS, CDR2 YFSETQ. CDR3 sequence: CASSLGHDNSPLHF. The CDR3 DNA is TGCGCCAGCAGCTTGGGACACGATAATTCACCCCTCCACTTT. Complete variable domain (other parts from reference TRBV5-1 and TRBJ1-6): KAGVTQTPRYLIKTRGQQVTLSCSPISGHRSVSWYQQTPGQGLQFLFEYFSETQRNKGNFPGRFSGRQFSNSRSEMNVSTLELGDSALYLCASSLGHDNSPLHFGNGTRLTVT.

This clone was counted a single time. The rearrangement uses TRBV6-2 or TRBV6-3 and TRBJ2-2, with unresolved D. Deletions cut 4 bases from V and 5 bases from J, with 8 bases between. The CDR3 runs 13 residues. Germline CDR1 reads MNHEY; CDR2 reads SVGEGT. The DNA of the CDR3 is TGTGCCAGCAGTTCTCGCAGTACCGGGGAGCTGTTTTTT. This gives the protein CASSSRSTGELFF.

This clone was picked up one time. The chain combines TRBV19 with TRBJ1-2; D unresolved. CDR1 is LNHDA and CDR2 is SQIVND in the germline V gene (reference sequence). Between the trimmed V and J ends, which lost 2 bases and 0 bases, there was a span of 10 bases. The CDR3 loop spans 15 amino acids. DNA for the CDR3: TGTGCCAGTAGTATAACCCTAAACTCTAACTATGGCTACACCTTC. Encoded protein: CASSITLNSNYGYTF.

This chain connects TRBV28 to TRBJ2-3; 10 positions agree with TRBD1. The CDR3 runs 15 residues. Losses at the gene ends were 6 bases for V and 6 bases for J; bases not matched to a gene: 9. Germline CDR1 MDHEN, CDR2 SYDVKM. CDR3 nucleotide sequence: TGTGCCAGCAGCGAGACAGGGGGCCTCTGGGATACGCAGTATTTT. It translates to CASSETGGLWDTQYF.

The chain combines TRBV5-4 with TRBJ1-2, with 8 bases lining up with TRBD1. Germline trimming cut 2 bases from V and 2 bases from J; bases unmatched to any gene: 11. The CDR3 is made up of 17 amino acids. Germline CDR1 and CDR2: SGHNT and YYREEE (reference sequence). The CDR3 protein is CASSLRTGTDTNYGYTF. The CDR3 DNA reads TGTGCCAGCAGCTTACGGACAGGGACGGATACAAACTATGGCTACACCTTC.

The chain is built from TRBV6-5 and TRBJ2-7, with TRBD1 as a possible D gene (6 bases). CDR1 and CDR2 from the germline V gene are MNHEY and SVGAGI. V was trimmed by 6 bases and J by 6 bases, leaving 15 bases between them. This CDR3 comprises 13 residues. The CDR3 is CASRPTGSSEQYV. CDR3 nucleotides: TGTGCCAGCAGGCCCACAGGGTCGTCCGAGCAGTACGTC.

The CDR3 loop is CASSGRTGNTEAFF. In DNA form, the CDR3 reads TGCGCCAGCAGTGGAAGGACAGGGAACACTGAAGCTTTCTTT. The genes are TRBV10-2 and TRBJ1-1; TRBD1 matches at 7 bases. V was clipped by 4 bases and J by 1 base; unmatched bases: 3. In germline, CDR1 is WSHSY, CDR2 SAAADI. This CDR3 spans 14 amino acids.

The gene calls are TRBV15 and TRBJ2-1, with D unresolved. The germline V gene has CDR1 LNHNV and CDR2 YYDKDF (reference sequence). The CDR3 contains 15 residues. The V end was cut by 0 bases, the J end by 4 bases, with 10 bases between. The DNA for the CDR3 is TGTGCCACCAGCAGAGATAGCAATTCTTACAATGAGCAGTTCTTC. Translated: CATSRDSNSYNEQFF.

The chain joins TRBV28 to TRBJ1-4; 8 nucleotides agree with TRBD1. The CDR3 runs 14 residues. V was pared by 6 bases and J by 6 bases, with 6 bases of the junction left unmatched. CDR1 and CDR2 from the germline V gene are MDHEN and SYDVKM. The CDR3 nucleotides are TGTGCCAGCAGCGGCGGACAGGGATATGAAAAACTGTTTTTT. Its translation is CASSGGQGYEKLFF.

The chain has TRBV5-1 and TRBJ2-2; 8 bases are shared with TRBD1. V trimming: 0 bases; J trimming: 1 base; junction bases outside the gene matches: 5. CDR1 and CDR2 (germline): SGHRS, YFSETQ. This CDR3 is 17 amino acids long. The CDR3 DNA reads as TGCGCCAGCAGCTTGGCCCGGACAGGGAGGAACACCGGGGAGCTGTTTTTT. It is translated as CASSLARTGRNTGELFF. The full variable domain, in which reference TRBV5-1 and TRBJ2-2 provide the parts outside the CDR3, is KAGVTQTPRYLIKTRGQQVTLSCSPISGHRSVSWYQQTPGQGLQFLFEYFSETQRNKGNFPGRFSGRQFSNSRSEMNVSTLELGDSALYLCASSLARTGRNTGELFFGEGSRLTVL.

V is TRBV4-1 and J is TRBJ1-4; 9 bases are a match to TRBD1. The V and J ends lost 4 bases and 7 bases, in that order; junction bases with no gene match: 10. CDR1 and CDR2 from the germline V gene are MGHRA and YSYEKL. The CDR3 consists of 16 residues. CDR3 sequence (DNA): TGCGCCAGCAGCCTCGGGACAGGGCCAGCGGGTGAAAAACTGTTTTTT. Translated, it gives CASSLGTGPAGEKLFF.